One and the same sample provided the 10 T cell receptor beta chains below, sequenced in a study of shared clonotypes between healthy human individuals. Using immunoSEQ multiplex PCR, the repertoire was profiled, and TCRdb retains in-frame clones only, with some absent. The table records fewer than 400,000 clones, around 67% of them present only once. Material: memory CD4+ T cells sorted from blood. Described subset: CD45RA-negative fraction. These TCRs come from a man under 40 in good health.

This chain links TRBV25-1 with TRBJ2-3, with TRBD2 matching 8 bases. The CDR3 covers 18 residues. V gave up 3 bases and J gave up 0 bases; unmatched junction bases: 11. Germline V gives CDR1 MGHDK, CDR2 SYGVNS. The CDR3 sequence: CASSDQRREAASTDTQYF. The CDR3 DNA follows: TGTGCCAGCAGTGACCAACGGCGGGAGGCCGCTAGCACAGATACGCAGTATTTT.

This chain joins TRBV10-3 and TRBJ1-1, with D possibly matching TRBD1 (6 bases). The germline V gene has CDR1 ENHRY and CDR2 SYGVKD. The germline V and J ends were trimmed by 4 bases and 4 bases, with 10 bases remaining between them. The CDR3 has 13 residues. This CDR3 reads CAISADRTTEAFF. CDR3 nucleotide sequence: TGTGCCATCAGTGCCGACAGGACCACTGAAGCTTTCTTT.

The genes are TRBV19 and TRBJ1-1, with TRBD1 identical over 7 bases. The CDR3 is 15 residues long. The trim removed 5 bases at V and 1 base at J, leaving 7 bases unmatched. Per germline, CDR1 LNHDA and CDR2 SQIVND (reference sequence). CDR3 region: CASSRTGVANTEAFF. CDR3 coding DNA: TGTGCCAGTAGTCGCACAGGGGTCGCGAACACTGAAGCTTTCTTT.

This clone appeared once. This chain connects TRBV5-4 to TRBJ2-1; the match to TRBD2 covers 11 bases. The CDR3 runs to 17 residues. With V trimmed by 5 bases and J by 0 bases, 7 bases remained unmatched. Germline V CDR1 and CDR2: SGHNT, YYREEE (reference sequence). This chain's CDR3 is CASSGVAGGSSYNEQFF. The DNA for the CDR3 is TGTGCCAGCAGTGGGGTAGCGGGAGGGAGCTCCTACAATGAGCAGTTCTTC.

CDR3 DNA sequence: TGTGCCAGCAGCCGAGACAATGAGCAGTTCTTC. As protein: CASSRDNEQFF. The chain links TRBV9 to TRBJ2-1; D is ambiguous. Germline loops: CDR1 SGDLS, CDR2 YYNGEE. V was shortened by 4 bases and J by 5 bases, with 4 bases between the two germline ends. This CDR3 region has 11 residues.

This rearrangement joins TRBV28 to TRBJ1-5, with D unclear. Trimming stripped 6 bases from V and 0 bases from J, with 21 bases between. CDR1 and CDR2 from the germline V gene are MDHEN and SYDVKM. CDR3 size: 18 residues. The CDR3 coding sequence is TGTGCCAGCAGACCTATCACCGGACGGGTGAATAGCAATCAGCCCCAGCATTTT. Its protein product is CASRPITGRVNSNQPQHF.

This clone showed up just a few times. The rearrangement uses TRBV6-5 and TRBJ2-3, with 7 bases that match TRBD1. V shed 4 bases and J 5 bases; nucleotides not matched to a gene: 6. The CDR3 contains 14 residues. Germline assignment: CDR1 MNHEY and CDR2 SVGAGI. CDR3 sequence (DNA): TGTGCCAGCAGTTCGGACAGGCCCGGAGATACGCAGTATTTT. Protein sequence: CASSSDRPGDTQYF.

The J gene is TRBJ2-5, the V gene TRBV5-1, with 12 bases identical to TRBD2. Germline V CDR1 and CDR2: SGHRS, YFSETQ. Trimming at V came to 5 bases and at J to 4 bases, leaving 6 bases not matched to a gene. The CDR3 runs 15 residues. CDR3 protein: CASSPGLAGSETQYF. In DNA, the CDR3 is TGCGCCAGCAGTCCGGGACTAGCGGGTTCAGAGACCCAGTACTTC.

This chain connects TRBV5-6 to TRBJ1-1; D is unresolved. Trimming cost V 5 bases and J 1 base, with 12 bases left between them. From germline, CDR1 is SGHDT and CDR2 YYEEEE. The CDR3 extends over 14 amino acids. The CDR3 sequence: CASRGFRRNTEAFF. The CDR3 coding sequence is TGTGCCAGCAGGGGGTTCCGCCGGAACACTGAAGCTTTCTTT.

This clone was counted many times. The V gene is TRBV7-6, the J gene TRBJ2-4; 7 nucleotides line up with TRBD2. The CDR3 covers 14 residues. V lost 8 bases to trimming and J lost 7 bases; unmatched junction nucleotides: 11. Germline CDR1 and CDR2: SGHVS and FNYEAQ. The CDR3 DNA sequence: TGTGCCAGCTCCCTGGGGGGGGTATCGAACATTCAGTACTTC. Translating it yields CASSLGGVSNIQYF.